The 4 T cell receptor beta chains given below trace back to one sample, sequenced in a study of T cells in Graves' hyperthyroidism and ophthalmopathy. The TCR beta CDR3 regions underwent amplification using RNA transcripts as the source. An initial round of RT-PCR targeting the TCR CDR3 relied on the HTBI primer set. MiXCR was run by TCRdb on the multiplex PCR reads, yielding one entry per CDR3 protein. Of about 640,000 distinct CDR3 sequences listed, less than 45% were seen once; the top ten hold under 8.5%. Input material: peripheral blood or thyroid tissue (not recorded which). The receptors were sampled from an adult man with Graves' disease, either hyperthyroidism or ophthalmopathy (not recorded which).

Note on this clonotype: In this CDR3 the conserved last residue, phenylalanine or tryptophan, is missing, so a read error is likely. The V gene is TRBV5-6, the J gene TRBJ1-1; weak D call: TRBD1 (5 bases). Germline V gives CDR1 SGHDT, CDR2 YYEEEE. V shed 0 bases and J shed 1 base, with 10 bases lying between them. The CDR3 contains 15 residues. The CDR3 is CASSLEEGRNTEAFL. The DNA of the CDR3 is TGTGCCAGCAGCTTGGAAGAGGGACGGAACACTGAAGCTTTCCTT.

In this sample, this clonotype turned up many times. The chain combines TRBV7-9 with TRBJ1-2; 9 bases are a match to TRBD1. After removal of 4 bases from V and 8 bases from J, the junction contained 8 bases not matched to a gene. This CDR3 is 14 amino acids long. The V gene's germline CDR1 is SEHNR and CDR2 FQNEAQ (reference sequence). The CDR3 nucleotides read TGTGCCAGCAGCTCGGACAGGGGTATAGAGGGCTACACCTTC. Encoded protein: CASSSDRGIEGYTF.

This sequence joins TRBV24-1 and TRBJ1-5; maybe TRBD1 (5 bases). V shed 3 bases and J shed 10 bases, with 9 bases lying between them. This CDR3 has 12 residues. From germline, CDR1 is KGHDR and CDR2 SFDVKD. This CDR3 reads CATSDDSSPQHF. Written as DNA, the CDR3 is TGTGCCACCAGTGATGACAGTAGCCCCCAGCATTTT.

The chain carries TRBV24-1 and TRBJ1-5, with 7 bases that match TRBD1. CDR1 and CDR2 (germline): KGHDR, SFDVKD. Trimming removed 5 bases from V and 7 bases from J; junction bases left unmatched: 13. CDR3 size: 16 residues. CDR3 bases: TGTGCCACCAGTGCGAGGGGTGGGACAGAGTTCCAGCCCCAGCATTTT. Translation: CATSARGGTEFQPQHF.